This T cell receptor (beta chain) was obtained from a study of T cell changes during pregnancy in multiple sclerosis (dated by TCRdb to between 2018 and 2021). Context from the whole study: In women with multiple sclerosis, the researchers looked at how the T cell repertoire shifted as pregnancy progressed.

Receptor amplification or capture employed the immunoSEQ multiplex PCR assay. This is the immuneACCESS table as TCRdb keeps it, with only in-frame sequences that have V and J called. A part of the clones is gone; compared with another copy, unresolved V genes explain less than half, and the rest is unexplained. The sample data list around 40,000 clones, and 85% to 95% of these were observed just once. The top ten hold about 0.4% of the sample. This clone was observed once. It lacks a known antigen. It has no much larger one-base neighbor in the sample; base qualities were not kept. This TCR came from a female donor with multiple sclerosis, enrolled in a pregnancy study. This specimen consisted of CD4+ T cells from peripheral blood mononuclear cells, obtained in the second trimester of pregnancy.

The CDR3 here reads CASSLAPSDTEQFF. The DNA sequence reads TGTGCCAGCAGCTTAGCGCCGTCAGACACAGAGCAGTTCTTC. The receptor chain draws on TRBV7-9 and TRBJ2-1, with an unclear D gene assignment. From a lookup of the germline V gene (reference sequence), CDR1 and CDR2 are SEHNR and FQNEAQ. Inclusive of the bounding cysteine and phenylalanine, the CDR3 is 14 residues long. Of all the DNA, just the CDR3 is kept, 42 bases in frame from base 1. V and J lose 0 bases and 10 bases, and a span of 13 bases separates them.